This TCR beta chain was profiled in a study of regulatory T cells in long-lasting Graves disease. Study information: More than 5 years of antithyroid drugs with positive TSH receptor antibodies defined persistent Graves' disease.

In building TCR beta libraries, iRepertoire HTBI primers were used together with Arm-PCR of CDR3 regions. TCRdb recomputed calls from the multiplex PCR reads with MiXCR, one row per CDR3 protein. The table records fewer than 550,000 distinct CDR3 sequences, roughly a fifth of them present only once. Time point given: persistent/refractory GD, antithyroid drugs over 5 years with positive TRAb. There was RNA extracted from PBMCs, and the TCR library was made from it. Diagnosing Graves' disease relied on the American Thyroid Association guidelines. This clonotype occurred a few times. Looked up from germline, CDR1 is SEHNR and CDR2 is FQNEAQ (reference sequence). V was clipped by 3 bases and J by 7 bases, with 12 bases between them. This CDR3 is 13 amino acids long.

The chain links TRBV7-9 to TRBJ1-2, with D hard to call. The source is a female donor with Graves disease. This sample comprised peripheral blood mononuclear cells (PBMCs), obtained when the disease was refractory, from a patient treated with antithyroid drugs. The CDR3 sequence is CASSFGLESGYTF. CDR3 sequence (DNA): TGTGCCAGCAGCTTTGGCCTTGAGAGTGGCTACACCTTC.